This T cell receptor (beta chain) was identified in a study of blood T cells in healthy people across ages. This clonotype was detected only a few times. It was with a sample-barcoded 5' primer and a J-beta primer mix that a second PCR of about 7 to 12 cycles was run. TCRdb ran MiXCR on the 5' RACE reads and lists one entry per CDR3 protein. The repertoire holds 1,100,000 or so distinct CDR3 sequences, with 40% to 55% as singletons. V lost 2 bases to trimming and J lost 0 bases, with 17 bases between them. Germline CDR1 MGHRA, CDR2 YSYEKL. The CDR3 is 17 amino acids. Material: blood. This receptor was taken from a woman in her sixties in good health. The chain recombines TRBV4-1 with TRBJ2-7, with a tentative D call TRBD2 (7 bases). The CDR3 reads CASSQPVGGGDSYEQYF. CDR3 DNA: TGCGCCAGCAGCCAACCGGTCGGAGGGGGGGACTCCTACGAGCAGTACTTC.